A selection of T cell receptor beta chains follows, all from one sample in a study of blood T cell repertoires in COVID-19. Repertoires were generated with immunoSEQ multiplex PCR, while TCRdb's copy carries only in-frame clones and drops some. The sample lists 79,000 or so clones, around 83% seen once, with 11% in the top ten. Sequencing used peripheral blood. The receptors were gathered from a man aged 55-75 years with COVID-19, enrolled during active disease. CDR3s include the opening cysteine and the closing phenylalanine or tryptophan. D genes are given only for firm matches. Where a row states a size, it is once, few, many or the class of an expanded clone; other rows omit it.

j_call,v_call,clone_size,d_call,cdr3_nt,cdr3_aa
TRBJ2-1,TRBV29-1,NA,NA,TGCAGCGTGGGGCCTGGACAAGGAAATGAGCAGTTCTTC,CSVGPGQGNEQFF
TRBJ2-7,TRBV15,NA,NA,TGTGCCACCAGCAGAGATTTAGGGAGCTCCTACGAGCAGTACTTC,CATSRDLGSSYEQYF
TRBJ2-1,TRBV9,NA,TRBD2,TGTGCCAGCAGCCCCCGGGGTAGCGGGAGGGCCTACAATGAGCAGTTCTTC,CASSPRGSGRAYNEQFF
TRBJ2-7,TRBV11-2,NA,NA,TGTGCCAGCAGCTTAGACAGGGACGAGCAGTACTTC,CASSLDRDEQYF
TRBJ2-2,TRBV28,NA,TRBD2,TGTGCCAGCAGTTTGCGGCTAGCGGGGGATACCGGGGAGCTGTTTTTT,CASSLRLAGDTGELFF
TRBJ1-1,TRBV11-1,NA,NA,TGTGCCAGCAGCTCCCCGGGACAACCTAACACTGAAGCTTTCTTT,CASSSPGQPNTEAFF
TRBJ2-1,TRBV6-6,NA,TRBD2,TGTGCCAGCAGACCCCCGGGACTAGCCCCAAGTGAGCAGTTCTTC,CASRPPGLAPSEQFF
TRBJ2-2,TRBV5-1,once,TRBD2,TGCGCCAGCAGCTTGGTCCAGCGGGAGAACACCGGGGAGCTGTTTTTT,CASSLVQRENTGELFF
TRBJ1-2,TRBV7-3,NA,TRBD1,TGTGCCAGCAGCTCCCAGACAGGGGATGGCTACACCTTC,CASSSQTGDGYTF
TRBJ1-6,TRBV2,NA,NA,TGTGCCAGCCTACGACAGCGAGATAATTCACCCCTCCACTTT,CASLRQRDNSPLHF
TRBJ2-3,TRBV18,NA,NA,TGTGCCAGCTCACCGCGAGATACGCAGTATTTT,CASSPRDTQYF
TRBJ2-7,TRBV5-1,NA,TRBD2,TGCGCCAGCAGCGGGACTAGCGGGACAACCTACGAGCAGTACTTC,CASSGTSGTTYEQYF
TRBJ1-5,TRBV14,NA,NA,TGTGCCAGCAGCCAAGTCCAGGGCCAGCCCCAGCATTTT,CASSQVQGQPQHF
TRBJ1-4,TRBV10-3,NA,NA,TGTGCCATCAGATCCCAGGGATCTAATGAAAAACTGTTTTTT,CAIRSQGSNEKLFF
TRBJ1-1,TRBV7-9,NA,TRBD1,TGTGCCAGCAGCTTAGGGGACAGGGTGGCTTCTGATGAAGCTTTCTTT,CASSLGDRVASDEAFF
TRBJ1-2,TRBV11-2,NA,NA,TGTGCCAGCAGCCCGCCGGGCAGGGGTGGCACCTTC,CASSPPGRGGTF
TRBJ1-3,TRBV6-5,NA,TRBD1,TGTGCCAGCAGACCCGACAGGGTTGTGGACACCATATATTTT,CASRPDRVVDTIYF
TRBJ1-2,TRBV5-6,NA,TRBD1,TGTGCCAGCAGCCGCAGGGGGCCTAGCTATGGCTACACCTTC,CASSRRGPSYGYTF
TRBJ2-2,TRBV11-2,NA,NA,TGTGCCAGCAGTGTGGGGGGTGAGAACACCGGGGAGCTGTTTTTT,CASSVGGENTGELFF
TRBJ1-5,TRBV6-1,NA,TRBD1,TGTGCCAGCTCCCGGGACAGGGGGCAGCCCCAGCATTTT,CASSRDRGQPQHF
TRBJ1-2,TRBV7-2,NA,TRBD1,TGTGCCAGCAGCTTAGCGGGACAGAACCTGGGACTGTATGGCTACACCTTC,CASSLAGQNLGLYGYTF
TRBJ1-1,TRBV5-1,NA,TRBD1,TGCGCCAGCAGCTCCGGACAGGGGGCTATGCCCACTGAAGCTTTCTTT,CASSSGQGAMPTEAFF
TRBJ1-1,TRBV5-1,NA,TRBD1,TGCGCCAGCAGCTTGGAAGGGACAGGGAGCACTGAAGCTTTCTTT,CASSLEGTGSTEAFF
TRBJ1-4,TRBV2,NA,NA,TGTGCCAGCAGCTCAGACACCACCCTCGTGGAAAAACTGTTTTTT,CASSSDTTLVEKLFF
TRBJ2-5,TRBV19,NA,TRBD2,TGTGCCAGTAGGAGCGGGAGGGCCGTCGAGACCCAGTACTTC,CASRSGRAVETQYF
TRBJ2-3,TRBV10-3,once,TRBD1,TGTGCCATCATGGGACAGGGGGCAGATACGCAGTATTTT,CAIMGQGADTQYF
TRBJ1-1,TRBV6-6,NA,TRBD1,TGTGCCAGCAGTTACGTCGGACAGGGCACTGAAGCTTTCTTT,CASSYVGQGTEAFF
TRBJ2-2,TRBV7-6,few,TRBD2,TGTGCCAGCAGCCCCCTCCGACTAGCGGAACCCGGGGAGCTGTTTTTT,CASSPLRLAEPGELFF
TRBJ1-6,TRBV5-1,once,TRBD1,TGCGCCAGCAACAGGGGACAGGAACATTCACCCCTCCACTTT,CASNRGQEHSPLHF
TRBJ2-7,TRBV27,NA,NA,TGTGCCAGCACGAAGGGGAATAGACAGGACCAGCAGTACTTC,CASTKGNRQDQQYF
TRBJ1-3,TRBV30,NA,TRBD1,TGTGCCTGGAGGAGGGACAGGGTGAAAGATGAACGCTCTGGAAACACCATATATTTT,CAWRRDRVKDERSGNTIYF
TRBJ1-5,TRBV19,NA,TRBD1,TGTGCCAGTAGTATACAACACAGGGGGAATCAGCCCCAGCATTTT,CASSIQHRGNQPQHF
TRBJ1-3,TRBV7-9,NA,NA,TGTGCCAGCACCGTAACAGGGCCGGACACCATATATTTT,CASTVTGPDTIYF
TRBJ1-5,TRBV2,NA,TRBD1,TGTGCCGTAAGCCATGGGGGACAGAGTCGCAGCAATCAGCCCCAGCATTTT,CAVSHGGQSRSNQPQHF
TRBJ1-6,TRBV2,NA,NA,TGTGCCAGCAGTGGACAGCCCAAGGAAAATTCACCCCTCCACTTT,CASSGQPKENSPLHF
TRBJ2-1,TRBV10-2,NA,TRBD2,TGCGCCAGCAGTGCGAGTTGGGGACTAGCGGATTACAATGAGCAGTTCTTC,CASSASWGLADYNEQFF
TRBJ1-5,TRBV6-5,NA,NA,TGTGCCAGCAGGATGACAGATAGCAATCAGCCCCAGCATTTT,CASRMTDSNQPQHF
TRBJ2-1,TRBV12-1,NA,NA,TGTGCCAGCAGCCCCTCCACTAGATGTGGCATCGATGAGCAGTTCTTC,CASSPSTRCGIDEQFF
TRBJ1-6,TRBV21-1,NA,NA,TGTGCCAGCAGCAAGAACGGTTATAATTCACCCCTCCACTTT,CASSKNGYNSPLHF
TRBJ1-2,TRBV28,once,NA,TGTGCCAGCAGCCAAGGACAAGTCCCTTATGGCTACACCTTC,CASSQGQVPYGYTF
TRBJ1-5,TRBV2,NA,NA,TGTGCCAGCAGCAAAGACAGTCAGCTCAATCAGCCCCAGCATTTT,CASSKDSQLNQPQHF
TRBJ2-1,TRBV4-1,NA,TRBD2,TGCGCCAGCAGCCGAGGGAGGGCCAGCTCCTACAATGAGCAGTTCTTC,CASSRGRASSYNEQFF
TRBJ2-3,TRBV5-5,few,NA,TGTGCCTTACCCGCGTGTTGGCAGGGAGGAGATACGCAGTATTTT,CALPACWQGGDTQYF
TRBJ2-2,TRBV11-3,NA,NA,TGTGCCAGCAGCTTATCGGGCACCGGGGAGCTGTTTTTT,CASSLSGTGELFF
TRBJ2-1,TRBV2,NA,NA,TGTGCCAGCACCAAAGGGGGGGAGAGGCCTAGGAATGAGCAGTTCTTC,CASTKGGERPRNEQFF
TRBJ2-1,TRBV7-9,few,NA,TGTGCCAGCAGCTCCGGGACAAACCCCGGGTGGGAGCAGTTCTTC,CASSSGTNPGWEQFF
TRBJ2-3,TRBV28,NA,TRBD2,TGTGCCAGCAGTTTACGGTCTAGCGGAGTAGCTAGCACAGATACGCAGTATTTT,CASSLRSSGVASTDTQYF
TRBJ2-7,TRBV7-2,NA,NA,TGTGCCAGCAGCTTCTTTACAGTGGTTTACGAGCAGTACTTC,CASSFFTVVYEQYF
TRBJ1-1,TRBV18,NA,TRBD1,TGTGCCAGCTCACCGCCACAGACAGGGGGGAACACTGAAGCTTTCTTT,CASSPPQTGGNTEAFF
TRBJ2-5,TRBV5-1,NA,NA,TGCGCCAGCAAGGACCCGATGGGGGGGGCCGTTCAAGAGACCCAGTACTTC,CASKDPMGGAVQETQYF
TRBJ2-4,TRBV14,NA,TRBD2,TGTGCCAGCAGCCAAGTTAGCGGGTGGATTGACATTCAGTACTTC,CASSQVSGWIDIQYF